These T cell receptor beta chains were read from a single sample in a study of post-analysis software for immune sequencing data. TCRdb used MiXCR to reprocess the PCR reads, holding one entry per CDR3 protein. The repertoire holds roughly 650,000 distinct CDR3 sequences, with approximately 60% as singletons. The material sequenced was blood. These receptors all stem from a girl aged 2 to 10 with multiple sclerosis. CDR3s include the opening cysteine and the closing phenylalanine or tryptophan. D genes are given only for firm matches. Size tells how often a clone was seen (once, few, many) or the class of an expanded clone, and some rows leave it out.

NA | NA | TRBJ2-1 | TRBV13 | TGTGCCAGCAGGACGACAGGGACTCAGCAGTTCTTC | CASRTTGTQQFF
NA | few | TRBJ1-1 | TRBV6-6 | TGTGCCAGCAGTTCAGGGGCCTCTGAAGCTTTCTTT | CASSSGASEAFF
NA | once | TRBJ1-2 | TRBV9 | TGTGCCAGCAGCGTAGCTGGTCAGGCCTTTGGCTACACCTTC | CASSVAGQAFGYTF
NA | NA | TRBJ2-5 | TRBV5-1 | TGCGCCAGCAGCTTTTCATCGAGCCCAGGGAGAGAGACCCAGTACTTC | CASSFSSSPGRETQYF
NA | NA | TRBJ1-2 | TRBV6-5 | TGTGCCAGCAGTTACTATCGATACAGGGATAACTATGGCTACACCTTC | CASSYYRYRDNYGYTF
NA | NA | TRBJ1-2 | TRBV20-1 | TGCAGAGCTCCGCAGGCGAACTATGGCTACACCTTC | CRAPQANYGYTF
NA | NA | TRBJ2-7 | TRBV28 | TGTGCCAGCAGTTTGACGGGCGGGGGACATCTGAGCTCCTACGAGCAGTACTTC | CASSLTGGGHLSSYEQYF
TRBD1 | NA | TRBJ2-7 | TRBV12-3/TRBV12-4 | TGTGCCAGCAGGCGGACAGGGACCTACGAGCAGTACTTC | CASRRTGTYEQYF
TRBD2 | few | TRBJ2-5 | TRBV3-1 | TGTGCCAGCAGCCAGGGAGCGGGGGGTCCTGTGGAGCAGTACTTC | CASSQGAGGPVEQYF
TRBD2 | NA | TRBJ2-1 | TRBV20-1 | TGCAGTGCTAGAAGCGGGGTTTTCTCCTACAATGAGCAGTTCTTC | CSARSGVFSYNEQFF
TRBD2 | NA | TRBJ2-7 | TRBV5-1 | TGCGCCAGCAGCTTGGATCTAGCGGGCTACGAGCAGTACTTC | CASSLDLAGYEQYF
NA | NA | TRBJ2-7 | TRBV6-5 | TGTGCCAGCGGCTCCGGGACCACCTACGAGCAGTACTTC | CASGSGTTYEQYF
NA | NA | TRBJ2-5 | TRBV20-1 | TGCAGTGCTAGAAGGCCGGGAACTCAAGAGACCCAGTACTTC | CSARRPGTQETQYF
NA | NA | TRBJ2-7 | TRBV29-1 | TGCAGCGTTGAGCTAGAGTCCTACGAGCAGTACTTC | CSVELESYEQYF
TRBD2 | NA | TRBJ2-7 | TRBV5-1 | TGCGCCAGCAGCAGCGGGACTAGCGGGAGGTACAATGAGCAGTACTTC | CASSSGTSGRYNEQYF
NA | NA | TRBJ1-2 | TRBV29-1 | TGCAGCGTAGCTACAGGGAACTATGGCTACACCTTC | CSVATGNYGYTF
NA | NA | TRBJ1-1 | TRBV15 | TGTGCCACCAGCAGATCGTTTGGCAGGGGAAGCACTGAAGCTTTCTTT | CATSRSFGRGSTEAFF
TRBD1 | NA | TRBJ1-2 | TRBV2 | TGTGCCAGCGGTCGGGACAGGGGGTTCGATGGCTACACCTTC | CASGRDRGFDGYTF
TRBD1 | NA | TRBJ2-7 | TRBV6-1 | TGTGCCAGCAGACAGGGGCAACCTTCCTACGAGCAGTACTTC | CASRQGQPSYEQYF
NA | few | TRBJ2-1 | TRBV12-3/TRBV12-4 | TGTGCCAGCAGTTTAGGGGGGGGGGCGGCTGAGCAGTTCTTC | CASSLGGGAAEQFF
NA | NA | TRBJ1-4 | TRBV20-1 | TGCAGTGCTAGAGAAGCGGTGAATGAAAAACTGTTTTTT | CSAREAVNEKLFF
NA | NA | TRBJ1-1 | TRBV6-5 | TGTGCCAGCAGTTACCGTAGACAGCTGAACACTGAAGCTTTCTTT | CASSYRRQLNTEAFF
TRBD1 | NA | TRBJ2-1 | TRBV20-1 | TGCAGTGCTAGAGATCCGCGGCAGGGGGCCTACAATGAGCAGTTCTTC | CSARDPRQGAYNEQFF
NA | NA | TRBJ1-2 | TRBV7-9 | TGTGCCAGCAGCGAGGGGACATACTATGGCTACACCTTC | CASSEGTYYGYTF
NA | few | TRBJ1-5 | TRBV15 | TGTGCCACCACGACCGAGGAGAGCAATCAGCCCCAGCATTTT | CATTTEESNQPQHF
NA | NA | TRBJ2-1 | TRBV4-1 | TGCGCCAGCAGCTCCCGACTTCTAAATGAGCAGTTCTTC | CASSSRLLNEQFF
TRBD1 | NA | TRBJ2-1 | TRBV6-5 | TGTGCCAGCAGTTACTCCCGACAGGGGGGATACAATGAGCAGTTCTTC | CASSYSRQGGYNEQFF
TRBD1 | NA | TRBJ2-1 | TRBV12-3/TRBV12-4 | TGTGCCAGCAGTCTCGACAGGGAATCCTACGAGCAGTTCTTC | CASSLDRESYEQFF
NA | once | TRBJ2-1 | TRBV29-1 | TGCAGCTGTACGGGTCAGCACGAGGGCTGGGAGCAGTTCTTC | CSCTGQHEGWEQFF
NA | NA | TRBJ2-5 | TRBV3-1 | TGTGCCAGCAGCCAAAGCGCCGGGGGAGAGACCCAGTACTTC | CASSQSAGGETQYF
NA | NA | TRBJ1-3 | TRBV5-1 | TGCGCCAGCAGCTTGGAGGCGATCTCTGGAAACACCATATATTTT | CASSLEAISGNTIYF
NA | NA | TRBJ2-7 | TRBV29-1 | TGCAGCGTTGCCTTCGGAGGCAGGGGGGGGTACGAGCAGTACTTC | CSVAFGGRGGYEQYF
NA | NA | TRBJ2-1 | TRBV6-6 | TGTGCCAGCAGCGACACCCTATTAAATGAGCAGTTCTTC | CASSDTLLNEQFF
NA | few | TRBJ1-2 | TRBV5-6 | TGTGCCAGCAGCTTGGACCTGTACTATGGCTACACCTTC | CASSLDLYYGYTF
TRBD2 | NA | TRBJ2-5 | TRBV5-1 | TGCGCCAGCAGCTTGGCGGGCGCGGGAGGGCTTAGGACCCAGTACTTC | CASSLAGAGGLRTQYF
NA | few | TRBJ2-5 | TRBV7-4 | TGTGCCAGCAGCTTAATACGGACTGCGAAGCAGACCCAGTACTTC | CASSLIRTAKQTQYF
NA | few | TRBJ2-4 | TRBV29-1 | TGCAGCGTCGTCGTACAGGGAATAGCCAAAAACATTCAGTACTTC | CSVVVQGIAKNIQYF
NA | few | TRBJ1-2 | TRBV29-1 | TGCAGCGTTTTTCCGGCTAGGTATGGCTACACCTTC | CSVFPARYGYTF